The sequence of this T cell receptor (beta chain) was determined in a study of response to subunit inactivated influenza vaccine. General observations from the study: The authors suggested that few new T cells are recruited per seasonal influenza vaccination.

Germline lookup yields CDR1 SGHRS and CDR2 YFSETQ. The V end was cut by 0 bases, the J end by 0 bases, with 7 bases between. The length of the CDR3 is 14 residues. TCRdb re-derived calls from the RT-PCR reads in MiXCR, one entry per CDR3 protein. The table has 700,000 to 900,000 distinct CDR3 sequences, approximately 21% seen once. This clonotype came up many times. Its specificity is unknown. The chain has TRBV5-1 and TRBJ2-7; no definite D call. Sample: PBMCs from blood, taken roughly 5 days after vaccination. The receptor comes from a man aged 45-65 years who received an inactivated influenza vaccine. CDR3 in DNA: TGCGCCAGCAGCTTGGGACAAATCTCCTACGAGCAGTACTTC. As protein: CASSLGQISYEQYF. The full variable domain, its missing parts supplied by reference TRBV5-1 and TRBJ2-7, is KAGVTQTPRYLIKTRGQQVTLSCSPISGHRSVSWYQQTPGQGLQFLFEYFSETQRNKGNFPGRFSGRQFSNSRSEMNVSTLELGDSALYLCASSLGQISYEQYFGPGTRLTVT.